This T cell receptor beta chain emerged from a study of early T cells in non-severe SARS-CoV-2 infection (dated by TCRdb to the early 2020s). For the wider study: Because TCR sequencing was done on bulk RNA from unsorted whole blood, the alpha and beta chains could not be paired. The paper's findings and limits, for the study overall: VDJdb matching was skewed toward anti-spike CD8 responses, so virus-specific expansions were likely underestimated and private and CD4 specificities were missed.

A case-control design nested within a healthcare worker cohort in London, UK, was used, with weekly nasopharyngeal swab PCR tests and blood sampling performed. Healthcare workers were recruited between 23 and 31 March 2020, during the week of the UK lockdown, and were followed weekly for up to roughly 15 weeks. This clonotype was seen more than once but under ten times. What this receptor recognizes is not known. Per-nucleotide qualities are absent, and no much larger clonotype sits a single base away. A distance of 12 bases separates the germline ends of V and J, which lose 5 bases and 2 bases respectively. CDR1 SGHTA and CDR2 FQGTGA were looked up in the germline V gene. The CDR3 runs 14 amino acids, cysteine and phenylalanine included. The kept DNA is CDR3 alone, 42 bases in frame from the first base. Libraries were made using 5' RACE. Sequencing relied on a NextSeq 500. In the TCR library protocol, unique molecular identifiers were attached to individual cDNA molecules to correct for PCR bias and sequencing error. Both TCR alpha and beta chains were sequenced, and tight co-correlation was observed between alpha and beta sequence abundances in each sample. The study's processing was this. Decombinator V4 was used to perform V gene, J gene and CDR3 annotation of TCR sequences. TCRs were defined as expanded if a significant change between any two time points was detected under a Poisson model with p below 0.0001. TCR abundances were normalised to the total number of TCRs sequenced per sample and expressed as counts per million. MAIT TCRs were defined by TRAV1-2 paired with TRAJ12, TRAJ20 or TRAJ33, and iNKT TCRs by TRAV10 paired with TRAJ18. VDJdb, accessed 1 November 2021, was searched for CMV, EBV and SARS-CoV-2 annotated TCRs, with TCRs annotated for multiple antigens excluded. The public reads were run again by TCRdb, first through fastp at Q25 and then through MiXCR, and only productive beta chains were kept. Merged by CDR3 protein, the rows form single entries marked with the most common genes and DNA. Clone size and V and J calls follow TCRdb, not the original study. In all, the sample holds about 28,000 distinct CDR3 sequences, and approximately 5.1% of those were seen once. The top ten hold approximately 25% of the sample.

What was sequenced was whole blood. The receptor's source is an adult who was a healthcare worker with PCR-confirmed SARS-CoV-2 infection or an uninfected control (not recorded which). This sequence uses TRBV7-3 and TRBJ2-5, and perhaps TRBD1 as D gene, on 6 matching bases. The CDR3 is CASSQGRGQETQYF. The nucleotide sequence reads as follows: TGTGCCAGCAGCCAAGGAAGGGGGCAAGAGACCCAGTACTTC.